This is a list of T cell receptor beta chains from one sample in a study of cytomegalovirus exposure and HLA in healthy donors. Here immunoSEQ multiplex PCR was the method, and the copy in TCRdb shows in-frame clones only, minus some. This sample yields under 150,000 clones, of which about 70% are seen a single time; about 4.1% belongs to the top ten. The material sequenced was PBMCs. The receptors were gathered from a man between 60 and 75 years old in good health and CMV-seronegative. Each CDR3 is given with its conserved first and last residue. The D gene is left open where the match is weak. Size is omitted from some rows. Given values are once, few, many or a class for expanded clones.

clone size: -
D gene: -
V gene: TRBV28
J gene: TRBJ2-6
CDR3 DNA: TGTGCCAGCAGTTTGCCTCTATCTGGGGCCAACGTCCTGACTTTC
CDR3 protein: CASSLPLSGANVLTF

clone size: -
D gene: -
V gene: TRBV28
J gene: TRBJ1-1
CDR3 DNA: TGTGCCAGCAGACCTGGACAGAAGAACACTGAAGCTTTCTTT
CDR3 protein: CASRPGQKNTEAFF

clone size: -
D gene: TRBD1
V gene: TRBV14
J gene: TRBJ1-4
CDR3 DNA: TGTGCCAGCAGCGTACGGACAGGGGCAACTAATGAAAAACTGTTTTTT
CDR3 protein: CASSVRTGATNEKLFF

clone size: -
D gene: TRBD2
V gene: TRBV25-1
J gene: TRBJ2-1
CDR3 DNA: TGTGCCAGCACCCCATCTGGACTAGTCAGTGAGCAGTTCTTC
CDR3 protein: CASTPSGLVSEQFF

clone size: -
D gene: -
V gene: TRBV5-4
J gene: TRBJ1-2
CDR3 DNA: TGTGCCAGCAGCTTCCGTCAGACAGCTAACTATGGCTACACCTTC
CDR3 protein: CASSFRQTANYGYTF

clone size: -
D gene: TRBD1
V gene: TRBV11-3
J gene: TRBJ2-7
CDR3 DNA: TGTGCCAGCAGTTTAGGACAACAGGGGATCGACGAGCAGTACTTC
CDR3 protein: CASSLGQQGIDEQYF

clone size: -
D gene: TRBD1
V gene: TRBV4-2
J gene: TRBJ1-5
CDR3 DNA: TGTGCCAGCAGCCAAGAAGCCCTTACAGGGGCCCAGGGGCCCCAGCATTTT
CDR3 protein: CASSQEALTGAQGPQHF

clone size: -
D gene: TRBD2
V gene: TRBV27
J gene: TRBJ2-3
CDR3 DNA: TGTGCCAGCAGTACAAGGGACACTCTAGCGGGAGGGATCACAGATACGCAGTATTTT
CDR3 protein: CASSTRDTLAGGITDTQYF

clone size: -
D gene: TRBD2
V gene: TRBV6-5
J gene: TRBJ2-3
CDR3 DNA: TGTGCCAGCAGTTACCAGCGGGAGGGCACAGATACGCAGTATTTT
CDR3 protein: CASSYQREGTDTQYF

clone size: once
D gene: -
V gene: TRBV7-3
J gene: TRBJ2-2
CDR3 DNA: TGTGCCAGCAGCTTAAGTTCAACCGGGGAGCTGTTTTTT
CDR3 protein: CASSLSSTGELFF

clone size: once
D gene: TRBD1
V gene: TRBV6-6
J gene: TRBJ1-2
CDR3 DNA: TGTGCCAGCAGTTACTCGGGACAGGACTATGGCTACACCTTC
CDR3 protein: CASSYSGQDYGYTF

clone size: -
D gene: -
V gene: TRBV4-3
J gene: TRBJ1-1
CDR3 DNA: TGCGCCAGCAGCCAAGATACCCCCAGGTCCCAAGCTTTCTTT
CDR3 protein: CASSQDTPRSQAFF

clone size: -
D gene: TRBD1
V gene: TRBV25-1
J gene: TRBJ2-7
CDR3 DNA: TGTGCCAGCAGTGAATATAAGGGGACAGGGGTACCCTACGAGCAGTACTTC
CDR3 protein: CASSEYKGTGVPYEQYF

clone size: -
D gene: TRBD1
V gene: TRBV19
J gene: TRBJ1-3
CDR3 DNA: TGTGCCAGTAGTCTCAACAGGGGGGTCTCCGGAAACACCATATATTTT
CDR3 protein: CASSLNRGVSGNTIYF

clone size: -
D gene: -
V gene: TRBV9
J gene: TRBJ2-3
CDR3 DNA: TGTGCCAGCAGCCTGGCAGGGGCAACAGATACGCAGTATTTT
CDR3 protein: CASSLAGATDTQYF

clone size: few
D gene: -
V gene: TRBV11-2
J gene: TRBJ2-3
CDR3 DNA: TGTGCCAGCAGCTTAGCGGCAGATACGCAGTATTTT
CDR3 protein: CASSLAADTQYF

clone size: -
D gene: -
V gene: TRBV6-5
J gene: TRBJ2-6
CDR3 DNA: TGTGCCAGCAGTTACGACAGCTCTGGGGCCAACGTCCTGACTTTC
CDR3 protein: CASSYDSSGANVLTF

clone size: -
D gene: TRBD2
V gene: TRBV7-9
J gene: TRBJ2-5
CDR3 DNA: TGTGCCCCCGGGGGGTGGGGGACCCAGTACTTC
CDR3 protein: CAPGGWGTQYF

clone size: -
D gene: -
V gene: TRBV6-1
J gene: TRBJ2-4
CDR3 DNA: TGTGCCAGCAGTGAACAGGTAGCCAAAAACATTCAGTACTTC
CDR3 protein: CASSEQVAKNIQYF

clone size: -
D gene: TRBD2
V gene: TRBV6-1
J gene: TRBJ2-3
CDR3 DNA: TGTGCCAGCAGTGAAGCTCCACTAGCGGGAGGGAGCGCAGATACGCAGTATTTT
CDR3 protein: CASSEAPLAGGSADTQYF

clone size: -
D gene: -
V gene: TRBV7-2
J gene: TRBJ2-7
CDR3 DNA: TGTGCCAGCAGCTTAGCCTGGACAAGCGACGAGCAGTACTTC
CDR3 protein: CASSLAWTSDEQYF

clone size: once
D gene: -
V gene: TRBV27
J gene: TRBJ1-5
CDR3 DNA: TGTGCCAGCAGTTTATCGGGGCAGAACGATCAGCCCCAGCATTTT
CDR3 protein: CASSLSGQNDQPQHF

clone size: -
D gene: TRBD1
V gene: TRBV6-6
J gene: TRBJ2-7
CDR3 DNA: TGTGCCAGCAGTCCTGGACAGGGTTTCGACGAGCAGTACTTC
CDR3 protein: CASSPGQGFDEQYF

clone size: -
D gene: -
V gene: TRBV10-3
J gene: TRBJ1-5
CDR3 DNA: TGTGCCATCAGTGGGAGGGGCGGCAGCAATCAGCCCCAGCATTTT
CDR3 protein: CAISGRGGSNQPQHF

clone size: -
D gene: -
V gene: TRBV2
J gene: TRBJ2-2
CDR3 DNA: TGTGCCAGCAACCAGGGTACGAACACCGGGGAGCTGTTTTTT
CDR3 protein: CASNQGTNTGELFF

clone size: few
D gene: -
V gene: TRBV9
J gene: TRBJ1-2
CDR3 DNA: TGTGCCAGCAGCGTATCGGGACTCTATGGCTACACCTTC
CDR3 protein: CASSVSGLYGYTF

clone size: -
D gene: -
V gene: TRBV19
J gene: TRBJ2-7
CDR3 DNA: TGTGCCAGTATAGGTGACATGCCTTCCTACGAGCAGTACTTC
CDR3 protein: CASIGDMPSYEQYF

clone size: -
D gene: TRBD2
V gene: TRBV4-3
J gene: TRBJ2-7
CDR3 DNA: TGCGCCAGCAGCCAAGTTTATTGGGACTACTCCTACGAGCAGTACTTC
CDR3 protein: CASSQVYWDYSYEQYF

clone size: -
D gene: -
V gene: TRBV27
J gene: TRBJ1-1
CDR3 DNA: TGTGCCAGCAGTTTACTGGCGGTGGCAGGGGACACTGAAGCTTTCTTT
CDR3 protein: CASSLLAVAGDTEAFF

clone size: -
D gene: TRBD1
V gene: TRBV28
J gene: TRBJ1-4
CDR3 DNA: TGTGCCAGCAGTTCCTCCGGGACAGGGGGGAAAAAACTGTTTTTT
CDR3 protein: CASSSSGTGGKKLFF

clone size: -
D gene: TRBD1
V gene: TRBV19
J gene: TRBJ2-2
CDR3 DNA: TGTGCCAGTAGGACAGGGGGCGCTTCAGGGGAGCTGTTTTTT
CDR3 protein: CASRTGGASGELFF

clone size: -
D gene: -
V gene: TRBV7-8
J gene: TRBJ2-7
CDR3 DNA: TGTGCCAGCAGCCGTGCGGCGGGACAGAACCCCTACGAGCAGTACTTC
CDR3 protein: CASSRAAGQNPYEQYF

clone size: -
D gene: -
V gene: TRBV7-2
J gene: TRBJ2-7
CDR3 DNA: TGTGCCAGCAGCCAGGACACAACCTACGAGCAGTACTTC
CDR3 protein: CASSQDTTYEQYF

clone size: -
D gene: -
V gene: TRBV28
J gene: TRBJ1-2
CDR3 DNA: TGTGCCAGCAGTTTATCAGGGAAGGGCTATGGCTACACCTTC
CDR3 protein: CASSLSGKGYGYTF

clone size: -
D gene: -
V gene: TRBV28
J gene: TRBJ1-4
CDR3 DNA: TGTGCCAGCAGTTTGTCACAGGGTTTATCTTCAAAACTGTTTTTT
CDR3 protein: CASSLSQGLSSKLFF

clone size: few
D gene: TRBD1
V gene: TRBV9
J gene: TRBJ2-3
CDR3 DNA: TGTGCCAGCAGCGTAGGGACAGGGGGCTCAGATACGCAGTATTTT
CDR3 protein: CASSVGTGGSDTQYF

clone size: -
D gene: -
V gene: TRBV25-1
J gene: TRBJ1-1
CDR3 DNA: TGTGCCAGCGGTAAACAGGGTCAGAACACTGAAGCTTTCTTT
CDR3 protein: CASGKQGQNTEAFF

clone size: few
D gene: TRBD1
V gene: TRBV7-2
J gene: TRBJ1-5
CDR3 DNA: TGTGCCAGCAGCTCAGGGACAGTGTATAGCAATCAGCCCCAGCATTTT
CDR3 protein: CASSSGTVYSNQPQHF

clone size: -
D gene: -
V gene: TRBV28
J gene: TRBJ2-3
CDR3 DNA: TGTGCCAGCAGGATAGCGAGCCGCACAGATACGCAGTATTTT
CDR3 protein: CASRIASRTDTQYF

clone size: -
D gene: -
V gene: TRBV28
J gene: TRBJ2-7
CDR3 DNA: TGTGCCAGCAGTTTCTCCAGGCTACCCTACGAGCAGTACTTC
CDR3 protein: CASSFSRLPYEQYF

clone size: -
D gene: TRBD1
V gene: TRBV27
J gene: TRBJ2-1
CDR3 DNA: TGTGCCAGCAGTTTAAGGAGATCCCGGGACAGGGTGAGCGATGAGCAGTTCTTC
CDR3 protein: CASSLRRSRDRVSDEQFF

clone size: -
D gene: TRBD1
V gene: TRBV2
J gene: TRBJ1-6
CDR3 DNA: TGTGCCAGCAGACCGGGACAGGGCTATTCACCCCTCCACTTT
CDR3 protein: CASRPGQGYSPLHF

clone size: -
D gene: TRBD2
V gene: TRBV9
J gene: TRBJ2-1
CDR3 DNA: TGTGCCAGCAGCGTAGACGGGGGGGACAATGAGCAGTTCTTC
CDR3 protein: CASSVDGGDNEQFF

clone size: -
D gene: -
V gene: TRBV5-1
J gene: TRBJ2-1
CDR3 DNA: TGCGCCAGCGCGTACTCTGAGAATGAGCAGTTCTTC
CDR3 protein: CASAYSENEQFF

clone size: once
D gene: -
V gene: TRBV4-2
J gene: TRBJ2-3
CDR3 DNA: TGTGCCAGCAGCCAAGCCAATACGCAGTATTTT
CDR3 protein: CASSQANTQYF